This entry lists 6 T cell receptor beta chains sequenced from one sample in a study of monozygotic twins with inflammatory bowel disease. TCRdb reprocessed the 5' RACE reads, with one entry per CDR3 protein and no DNA. The sample table sets out around 140,000 distinct CDR3 sequences. What was sequenced was blood. All receptors derive from a human donor with ulcerative colitis or Crohn's disease, or a healthy co-twin of an affected twin (not recorded which).

The genes are TRBV12-3 or TRBV12-4 and TRBJ2-7. CDR3 length: 13 amino acids. CDR3 residues: CASSRDSYYEQYF.

The chain recombines TRBV6-2 or TRBV6-3 with TRBJ1-1; TCRdb lists TRBD1, though no DNA is available to test this call. Germline V gives CDR1 MNHEY, CDR2 SVGEGT. CDR3 length: 14 residues. The CDR3 reads CASSLGTGYTEAFF.

The CDR3 spells CASSENLSSGAYNEQFF. The chain joins TRBV6-1 to TRBJ2-1; there is no DNA to check the TCRdb D call of TRBD2. The CDR3 contains 17 residues. Germline-derived CDR1 and CDR2 are MNHNS and SASEGT.

The rearrangement joins TRBV6-1 to TRBJ2-3; TCRdb's D call of TRBD1 is untestable without DNA. CDR1 and CDR2 from the germline V gene are MNHNS and SASEGT. The CDR3 is 15 residues long. The chain's CDR3 is CASSLGAHRTDTQYF.

V and J are TRBV5-1 and TRBJ2-6; TCRdb's D call of TRBD1 is untestable without DNA. The CDR3 loop spans 15 amino acids. Germline CDR1 is SGHRS and CDR2 is YFSETQ. The CDR3 sequence is CASHSGRSGANVLTF.

The chain links TRBV12-3 or TRBV12-4 to TRBJ2-3; without DNA, the TCRdb call of TRBD1 cannot be checked. This CDR3 region has 16 residues. The CDR3 loop reads CASSFLGGRRGDTQYF.